This T cell receptor (beta chain) derives from a study of CD4 and CD8 cells across lung adenocarcinoma regions. From the PCR reads, TCRdb called clonotypes with MiXCR, one entry per CDR3 protein. This repertoire shows tens of thousands of distinct CDR3 sequences, around 50% found once; its top ten account for about 44%. From germline, CDR1 is MNHNS and CDR2 SASEGT. The CDR3 runs to 14 residues. V was cut by 5 bases and J by 12 bases, with 21 bases left in between. Donors had localized lung adenocarcinoma, a non-small cell lung cancer. The sequence was obtained from a male donor with lung adenocarcinoma. The CD4 and CD8 labels of this study may be unreliable. The material sequenced was CD8+ T cells from the center of a lung tumor. The chain uses TRBV6-1 and TRBJ2-3, with D perhaps matching TRBD1 (5 bases). CDR3 loop: CASSHGAGRETQYF. The CDR3 bases are TGTGCCAGCAGTCATGGGGCAGGACGAGAGACCCAGTATTTT.